This T cell receptor beta chain emerged from a study of blood T cell repertoires in COVID-19. Overall study: COVID-19 samples from acute and convalescent phases originated in the United States, Italy and Spain.

TCRdb's table, derived via immunoSEQ multiplex PCR, lists solely in-frame clones and lacks some. The data contain tens of thousands of clones, 88% of them singletons. In germline, CDR1 is SGDLS, CDR2 YYNGEE. This CDR3 is built from 16 residues. The V gene lost 3 bases and the J gene lost 3 bases, with 16 bases spanning the gap. The chain couples TRBV9 to TRBJ1-3, with a weak D call TRBD1 (5 bases). The sample taken for sequencing was peripheral blood. This receptor was taken from a man in his fifties with active COVID-19. CDR3: CASSDLGGRRGNTIYF. The CDR3 DNA reads TGTGCCAGCAGCGATCTCGGGGGGAGGCGTGGAAACACCATATATTTT.